The entry below gives a single TCR beta chain sequence along with its context. The antigen is undetermined. Libraries were prepared by immunoSEQ multiplex PCR; TCRdb keeps only in-frame clonotypes and omits some of them. The repertoire holds 100,000 to 150,000 clones, with 90% to 95% as singletons. This entry belongs to a study of T cell responses to AZD1222 COVID-19 vaccine. V lost 4 bases to trimming and J lost 5 bases, with 14 bases between them. The CDR3 is 14 amino acids. Germline V gene lookup returns CDR1 MNHEY and CDR2 SMNVEV (reference sequence). Findings of the study overall: Unmutated regions of variants are reportedly targeted by nearly half of spike-specific TCRs. The donor cohort was predominantly white British with a female majority, and clonal diversity may have been underestimated. Dominant at 160-218 and 743-854, vaccine-associated CD4 TCRs also spanned spike.

Sequencing was performed on peripheral blood, taken 28 days after the second AZD1222 dose. This rearrangement joins TRBV27 to TRBJ2-5; D unclear. The source is an adult who received the AZD1222 COVID-19 vaccine. CDR3 bases: TGTGCCAGCAGTTCTTACATGAGCCGGGAGACCCAGTACTTC. Its translation: CASSSYMSRETQYF.